This T cell receptor beta chain appears in the sequencing data of a study of blood T cell repertoires in COVID-19. This CDR3 has 13 amino acids. The V gene lost 5 bases and the J gene lost 5 bases, with 12 bases spanning the gap. CDR1 and CDR2 (germline): SEHNR, FQNEAQ (reference sequence). As processed by the authors: Counts of nucleated cells, estimated from reference gene primer amplification, were obtained. Some clones are missing from TCRdb's copy, which holds only in-frame ones; the method was immunoSEQ multiplex PCR. V and J calls and clone size are given by that table; D and trimming were obtained from the DNA. The top ten hold over 9.5% of the sample, which has just under 60,000 clones, about 72% seen once.

This clonotype was sampled from a man older than 75 with acute or convalescent COVID-19. Sequencing was done on a sample of peripheral blood. V and J are TRBV7-9 and TRBJ1-2; no clear D. This CDR3 is CASSPGLGYGYTF. In DNA form, the CDR3 reads TGTGCCAGCAGCCCCGGACTTGGGTATGGCTACACCTTC.